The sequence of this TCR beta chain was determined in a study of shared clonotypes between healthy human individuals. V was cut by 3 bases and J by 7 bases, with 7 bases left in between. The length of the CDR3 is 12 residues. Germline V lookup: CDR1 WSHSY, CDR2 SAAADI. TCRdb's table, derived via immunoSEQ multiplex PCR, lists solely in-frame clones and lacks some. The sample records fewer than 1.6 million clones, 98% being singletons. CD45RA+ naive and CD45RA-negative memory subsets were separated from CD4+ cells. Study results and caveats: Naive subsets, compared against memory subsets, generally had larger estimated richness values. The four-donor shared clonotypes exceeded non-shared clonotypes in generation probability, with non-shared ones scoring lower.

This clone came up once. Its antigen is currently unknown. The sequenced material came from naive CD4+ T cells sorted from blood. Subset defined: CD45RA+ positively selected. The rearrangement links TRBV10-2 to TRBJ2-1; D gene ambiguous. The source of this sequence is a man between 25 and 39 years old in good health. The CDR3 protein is CASSDLKNEQFF. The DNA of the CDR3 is TGCGCCAGCAGTGATTTGAAAAATGAGCAGTTCTTC.